This T cell receptor (beta chain) was recorded in a study of cytomegalovirus exposure and HLA in healthy donors. Overall study results and limits: In a later analysis, HLA-associated TCR beta chains were more clonally expanded than equally common others.

Comments on this clone: Its target is not known.

The PCR ran on 60 Vbeta and 13 Jbeta primers. Some clones are missing from TCRdb's copy, which holds only in-frame ones; the method was immunoSEQ multiplex PCR. The profile covers some 180,000 clones, with 75% to 85% appearing a single time and around 2.3% taken by the ten largest. Germline V gene lookup returns CDR1 LNHDA and CDR2 SQIVND (reference sequence). Trimming removed 6 bases from V and 5 bases from J; junction bases left unmatched: 4. The CDR3 length is 13 residues. The rearrangement uses TRBV19 and TRBJ1-1; TRBD1 matches at 9 bases. Sample: PBMCs. The sequence was obtained from a woman aged 30 to 39 in good health and CMV-seropositive. The CDR3 bases are TGTGCCAGTAGCGACAGGGGGGAAACTGAAGCTTTCTTT. Its protein product is CASSDRGETEAFF.